The 22 T cell receptor beta chains below were found in one sample sequenced in a study of blood T cell repertoires in COVID-19. Clones were read by immunoSEQ multiplex PCR, and TCRdb kept only the in-frame ones, dropping some. Found here are 61,000 or so clones, 70% to 90% of them singletons; the top ten hold about 18%. Sequencing used peripheral blood. The receptors were sampled from a woman older than 75 with active COVID-19.

The genes are TRBV19 and TRBJ2-5; D might be TRBD1 (6 bases). V shed 3 bases and J shed 1 base, with 21 bases lying between them. Germline assignment: CDR1 LNHDA and CDR2 SQIVND (reference sequence). The CDR3 is made up of 18 amino acids. Here the CDR3 DNA reads TGTGCCAGTAGTATCCCCCAGGGGAAACCCTACGGCCAAGAGACCCAGTACTTC. Amino acids: CASSIPQGKPYGQETQYF.

The gene calls are TRBV15 and TRBJ2-3; D gene uncertain. Germline lookup yields CDR1 LNHNV and CDR2 YYDKDF (reference sequence). Trimming left V 2 bases short and J 2 bases short, with 11 bases between. The CDR3 is made up of 15 amino acids. The chain's CDR3 is CATSRTYELTDTQYF. In DNA form, the CDR3 reads TGTGCCACCAGCAGAACTTACGAGCTCACAGATACGCAGTATTTT.

CDR3 DNA sequence: TGTGCCAGCAGTTACTTTATCGAGCAGTACTTC. Translated: CASSYFIEQYF. The chain has TRBV6-2 or TRBV6-3 and TRBJ2-7; D gene unclear. In germline, CDR1 is MNHEY, CDR2 SVGEGT. Trimming removed 1 base at V and 6 bases at J, with 4 bases between. This CDR3 spans 11 amino acids.

V usage is TRBV3-1 (or the pseudogene TRBV3-2) and J usage is TRBJ2-3; TRBD1 might be the D (6 bases). The CDR3 runs to 15 residues. V dropped 1 base and J dropped 9 bases, with 17 bases sitting between them. Germline V CDR1 and CDR2: LGHDT, YNNKEL (reference sequence). The CDR3 DNA follows: TGTGCCAGCAGCCAAGGAACAGGCCCACAGGGAACGCAGTATTTT. Translation gives CASSQGTGPQGTQYF.

The J gene is TRBJ1-6, the V gene TRBV7-2, with D possibly being TRBD1 (6 bases). CDR1 and CDR2 from the germline V gene are SGHTA and FQGNSA. CDR3 size: 13 residues. V shed 5 bases and J shed 7 bases, with 9 bases lying between them. The CDR3 loop reads CASSPDRNSPLHF. DNA for the CDR3: TGTGCCAGCAGCCCGGACAGAAATTCACCCCTCCACTTT.

This chain links TRBV9 with TRBJ2-5; 8 bases are a match to TRBD2. V was clipped by 3 bases and J by 2 bases; unmatched bases: 15. CDR1 is SGDLS, CDR2 YYNGEE, per germline. The CDR3 loop spans 18 amino acids. This CDR3 reads CASSEGLRAGGRQETQYF. The CDR3 region has the DNA TGTGCCAGCAGCGAGGGATTGAGGGCGGGGGGACGGCAAGAGACCCAGTACTTC.

J is TRBJ2-3 and V is TRBV29-1, with D possibly matching TRBD2 (7 bases). Deletions cut 8 bases from V and 5 bases from J, with 17 bases between. The CDR3 sequence is 13 residues long. CDR1 is SQVTM and CDR2 is ANQGSEA in the germline V gene. The CDR3 sequence: CSSLGGGGDTQYF. As DNA, the CDR3 is TGCAGCTCTTTGGGGGGCGGGGGAGATACGCAGTATTTT.

This CDR3 is CASNRDRASSGNTIYF. CDR3 DNA sequence: TGTGCCAGCAACCGGGACAGGGCGAGCTCTGGAAACACCATATATTTT. This rearrangement joins TRBV7-2 to TRBJ1-3; 9 bases align to TRBD1. This CDR3 contains 16 residues. Germline loops: CDR1 SGHTA, CDR2 FQGNSA. Unmatched junction bases numbered 7, after V lost 7 bases and J lost 0 bases.

The chain uses TRBV2 and TRBJ2-3, with 10 bases identical to TRBD2. From germline, CDR1 is SNHLY and CDR2 FYNNEI. V lost 7 bases, J lost 3 bases, and 16 bases stayed unmatched. This CDR3 has 18 residues. CDR3 sequence reads: CASTPPGGAGGGTDTQYF. CDR3 DNA sequence: TGTGCCAGCACTCCTCCAGGCGGAGCGGGGGGGGGTACAGATACGCAGTATTTT.

The V call is TRBV5-1, the J call TRBJ1-1; D not certain. V was cut by 4 bases and J by 2 bases, with 15 bases left in between. The CDR3 is made up of 15 amino acids. The V gene's germline CDR1 is SGHRS and CDR2 YFSETQ. CDR3 residues: CASSRTPAGNTEAFF. The CDR3 DNA is TGCGCCAGCAGCCGGACCCCCGCGGGAAACACTGAAGCTTTCTTT.

V usage is TRBV7-2 and J usage is TRBJ2-3; TRBD2 might be the D (5 bases). CDR3 length equals 13 residues. CDR1 and CDR2 (germline): SGHTA, FQGNSA. V was shortened by 1 base and J by 4 bases, with 6 bases between the two germline ends. As DNA, the CDR3 is TGTGCCAGCAGCTTAGGTAGCGCAGATACGCAGTATTTT. Its translation: CASSLGSADTQYF.

V and J are TRBV19 and TRBJ2-5; 8 bases map to TRBD2. Germline lookup yields CDR1 LNHDA and CDR2 SQIVND (reference sequence). CDR3 size: 14 residues. Losses at the gene ends were 5 bases for V and 0 bases for J; bases not matched to a gene: 2. The CDR3 coding sequence is TGTGCCAGTAGTGAACTAGCGGACCAAGAGACCCAGTACTTC. Translated: CASSELADQETQYF.

The chain joins TRBV7-2 to TRBJ2-1; 7 nucleotides align to TRBD1. The germline gives CDR1 SGHTA, CDR2 FQGNSA. V shed 6 bases and J 9 bases; nucleotides not matched to a gene: 8. The CDR3 runs to 13 residues. The chain's CDR3 is CASSSNRGGEQFF. DNA of the CDR3: TGTGCCAGCAGTTCAAACAGGGGCGGTGAGCAGTTCTTC.

The rearrangement links TRBV27 to TRBJ2-7; 9 bases are shared with TRBD1. Germline values: CDR1 MNHEY, CDR2 SMNVEV (reference sequence). After removal of 3 bases from V and 3 bases from J, the junction contained 6 bases not matched to a gene. The CDR3 has 15 amino acids. The CDR3 spells CASSFGDRVYYEQYF. Here the CDR3 DNA reads TGTGCCAGCAGTTTCGGGGACAGGGTGTACTACGAGCAGTACTTC.

This clone was counted once. The V call is TRBV11-2, the J call TRBJ2-7, with 9 bases lining up with TRBD1. The CDR3 covers 15 residues. V shed 4 bases and J 5 bases; nucleotides not matched to a gene: 9. Germline CDR1 and CDR2: SGHAT and FQNNGV. The CDR3 sequence is CASSSIGQGNHEQYF. As DNA, the CDR3 is TGTGCCAGCAGCTCCATCGGACAGGGGAACCACGAGCAGTACTTC.

This clone was observed a single time. The chain is built from TRBV18 and TRBJ2-1, with D unclear. This CDR3 has 12 residues. CDR1 is KGHSH and CDR2 is LQKENI in the germline V gene. Trimming removed 5 bases from V and 5 bases from J, with 7 bases in between. CDR3 sequence (DNA): TGTGCCAGCTCAGCTCGGGACAATGAGCAGTTCTTC. Protein: CASSARDNEQFF.

The table lists this clone with a few counts. This chain links TRBV30 with TRBJ2-5, with TRBD2 identical over 11 bases. Germline CDR1 GTSNPN, CDR2 SVGIG (reference sequence). The CDR3 sequence is 14 residues long. The J segment lost 5 bases and the V segment lost 1 base, leaving 3 bases of the junction unmatched. The CDR3 here is CAWSGLAGFETQYF. CDR3 nucleotides: TGTGCCTGGAGTGGACTAGCGGGGTTTGAGACCCAGTACTTC.

This chain links TRBV10-1 with TRBJ1-6; unclear D gene. The CDR3 consists of 13 residues. The ends were cut back, 3 bases at V and 4 bases at J, with 4 bases in the middle. Germline lookup yields CDR1 WNHNN and CDR2 SYGVQD (reference sequence). CDR3 coding DNA: TGCGCCAGCAGTGAACAATATAATTCACCCCTCCACTTT. Its translation: CASSEQYNSPLHF.

This chain connects TRBV5-1 to TRBJ2-3; 14 nucleotides align to TRBD2. Germline CDR1 reads SGHRS; CDR2 reads YFSETQ. The CDR3 contains 17 residues. Trimming at V came to 4 bases and at J to 4 bases, leaving 8 bases not matched to a gene. CDR3 nucleotide sequence: TGCGCCAGCAGCCCGACGACTAGCGGGGGGGCGGCAGATACGCAGTATTTT. Its protein product is CASSPTTSGGAADTQYF.

The chain links TRBV2 to TRBJ1-1; 11 bases are shared with TRBD1. Germline assignment: CDR1 SNHLY and CDR2 FYNNEI. The trim removed 4 bases at V and 4 bases at J, leaving 5 bases unmatched. The CDR3 is made up of 15 amino acids. This chain's CDR3 is CASSADGTGGTEAFF. CDR3 nucleotide sequence: TGTGCCAGCAGTGCCGATGGGACAGGGGGCACTGAAGCTTTCTTT.

The sample holds a few counts of this clone. The rearrangement links TRBV2 to TRBJ1-1, with 8 bases that match TRBD1. Trimming took 1 base from V and 6 from J; bases not matched to a gene: 1. This CDR3 comprises 13 residues. Germline V gene lookup returns CDR1 SNHLY and CDR2 FYNNEI. CDR3 region: CASSEDRGAEAFF. For the CDR3, the DNA is TGTGCCAGCAGTGAAGACAGGGGGGCTGAAGCTTTCTTT.

The chain uses TRBV7-2 and TRBJ1-3; 7 bases fit TRBD1. V gave up 5 bases and J gave up 0 bases; unmatched junction bases: 4. There are 15 residues in the CDR3. CDR1 is SGHTA and CDR2 is FQGNSA in the germline V gene. Here the CDR3 reads CASSPDRPSGNTIYF. The CDR3 region has the DNA TGTGCCAGCAGCCCGGACAGGCCCTCTGGAAACACCATATATTTT. The variable domain in full, completed from reference TRBV7-2 and TRBJ1-3, reads GAGVSQSPSNKVTEKGKDVELRCDPISGHTALYWYRQSLGQGLEFLIYFQGNSAPDKSGLPSDRFSAERTGGSVSTLTIQRTQQEDSAVYLCASSPDRPSGNTIYFGEGSWLTVV.